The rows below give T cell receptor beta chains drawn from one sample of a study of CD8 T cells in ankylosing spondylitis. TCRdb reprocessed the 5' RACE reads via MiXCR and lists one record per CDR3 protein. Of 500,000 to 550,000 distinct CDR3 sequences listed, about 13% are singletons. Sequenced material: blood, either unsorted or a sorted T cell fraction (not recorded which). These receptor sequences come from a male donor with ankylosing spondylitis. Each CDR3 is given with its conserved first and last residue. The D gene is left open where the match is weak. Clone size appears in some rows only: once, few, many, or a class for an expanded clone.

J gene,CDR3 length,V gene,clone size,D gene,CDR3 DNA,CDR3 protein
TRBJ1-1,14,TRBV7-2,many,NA,TGTGCCAGCAGATTAGGACAGATGAACACTGAAGCTTTCTTT,CASRLGQMNTEAFF
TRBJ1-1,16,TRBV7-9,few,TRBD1,TGTGCCAGCAGCTTAACACAGGGGGTAGGAAACACTGAAGCTTTCTTT,CASSLTQGVGNTEAFF
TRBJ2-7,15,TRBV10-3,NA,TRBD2,TGTGCCATCAGTGAGTCGACACGACTAGCTGGGGAGCAGTACTTC,CAISESTRLAGEQYF
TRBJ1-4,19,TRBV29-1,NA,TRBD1,TGCAGCGTTGCCCCCCAGGCCCTGGCCCACAGGGGGCAATATGAAAAACTGTTTTTT,CSVAPQALAHRGQYEKLFF
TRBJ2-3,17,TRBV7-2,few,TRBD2,TGTGCCAGCAGCCTCCAGGGACTAGCGGGTTCCACAGATACGCAGTATTTT,CASSLQGLAGSTDTQYF
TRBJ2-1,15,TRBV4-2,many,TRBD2,TGTGCCAGCAGCCTTCTAGCGGGAGGCGATGGGGAGCAGTTCTTC,CASSLLAGGDGEQFF
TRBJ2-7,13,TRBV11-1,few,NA,TGTGCCAGCAGCTGGGTGGAATCCCACGAGCAGTACTTC,CASSWVESHEQYF
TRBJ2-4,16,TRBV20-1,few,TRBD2,TGCAGTGCCCGGGGACTAGCGGGAGGGGCCAAAAACATTCAGTACTTC,CSARGLAGGAKNIQYF
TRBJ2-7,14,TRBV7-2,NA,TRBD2,TGTGCCAGCAGCCAGAGGCTAGCGGGCTACGAGCAGTACTTC,CASSQRLAGYEQYF
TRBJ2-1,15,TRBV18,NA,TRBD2,TGTGCCAGCTCATCGACTAGCGGGACGGTGGATGAGCAGTTCTTC,CASSSTSGTVDEQFF
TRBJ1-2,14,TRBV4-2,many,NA,TGTGCCAGCAGCCAAGCGGGGGCCATGGATGGCTACACCTTC,CASSQAGAMDGYTF
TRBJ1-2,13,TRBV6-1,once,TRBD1,TGTGCCAGCAGACACCGGACAGGGGATGGCTACACCTTC,CASRHRTGDGYTF
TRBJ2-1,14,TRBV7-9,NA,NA,TGTGCCAGCAGCGCCCGGGATCAATACAATGAGCAGTTCTTC,CASSARDQYNEQFF
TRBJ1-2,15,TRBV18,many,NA,TGTGCCAGCTCACCAGCGACAACAGGTTTAAATGGCTACACCTTC,CASSPATTGLNGYTF
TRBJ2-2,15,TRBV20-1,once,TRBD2,TGCAGTGCTAGAGATCCAGCGGGAAACACCGGGGAGCTGTTTTTT,CSARDPAGNTGELFF
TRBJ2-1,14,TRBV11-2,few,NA,TGTGCCAGCAGCCGTGTGGCGGCACACAATGAGCAGTTCTTC,CASSRVAAHNEQFF
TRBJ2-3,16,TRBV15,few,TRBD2,TGTGCCACCAGCAGAATCGATAGCGGGAGTGGATATACGCAGTATTTT,CATSRIDSGSGYTQYF